Reported below is one T cell receptor (beta chain). Its antigen is not identified. Looked up from germline, CDR1 is MNHNS and CDR2 is SASEGT. There are 13 residues in the CDR3. V gave up 6 bases and J gave up 3 bases, with 12 bases separating them. Using RNA template, CDR3s of TCR alpha and beta were amplified with iRepertoire arm-PCR. TCRdb independently ran MiXCR on the multiplex PCR reads; one entry per CDR3 protein. The sample has over 130,000 distinct CDR3 sequences, roughly two fifths seen once. The sample belongs to a study of glioma-infiltrating T cells. Study-level findings and limits: Very few CDR3 sequences were shared between tissue and blood.

This chain joins TRBV6-1 and TRBJ2-7; D remains ambiguous. The receptor's source is a human donor with low-grade glioma or glioblastoma, undergoing nonglioma brain surgery, or in good health (not recorded which). Sequencing was carried out using glioma tissue, nonneoplastic brain tissue, or PBMCs (not recorded which). CDR3 protein: CASSPAPRYEQYF. The CDR3 DNA sequence: TGTGCCAGCAGCCCAGCTCCCCGCTACGAGCAGTACTTC.